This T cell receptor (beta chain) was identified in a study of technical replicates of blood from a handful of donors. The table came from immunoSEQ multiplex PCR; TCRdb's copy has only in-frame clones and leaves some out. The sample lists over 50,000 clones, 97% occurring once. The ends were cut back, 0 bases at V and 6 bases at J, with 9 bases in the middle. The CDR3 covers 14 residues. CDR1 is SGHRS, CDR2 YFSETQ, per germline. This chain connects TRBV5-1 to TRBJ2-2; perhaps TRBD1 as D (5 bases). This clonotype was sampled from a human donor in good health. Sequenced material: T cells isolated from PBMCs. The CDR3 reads CASSLGPGSGELFF. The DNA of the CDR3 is TGCGCCAGCAGCTTGGGGCCAGGGTCCGGGGAGCTGTTTTTT.